The sample holds one count of the clone carrying this T cell receptor beta chain. CDR3 length: 14 residues. V lost 0 bases and J lost 4; bases outside the gene matches: 3. Germline assignment: CDR1 SGHRS and CDR2 YFSETQ. The sample belongs to a study of CD8 T cells in Susac syndrome. Study at large: Treatment at blood withdrawal was none, corticosteroids, or intravenous immunoglobulin alone in Susac syndrome patients.

cDNA came from around 0.5 to 1 ug RNA primed by random hexamers. The CDR3 of TCR beta was amplified by immunoSEQ multiplex PCR across 54 Vbeta and 13 Jbeta. MiXCR was run by TCRdb on the immunoSEQ multiplex PCR reads, yielding one entry per CDR3 protein. The sample contains about 110,000 distinct CDR3 sequences, around 94% of which appear only once. TCR beta sequences were obtained from blood CD8+ and CD4+ T cells. Sequencing was done on a sample of CD8+ T cells from PBMCs. The J gene is TRBJ2-7, the V gene TRBV5-1; 8 bases align to TRBD1. This sequence was found in a human donor with Susac syndrome. In nucleotides, the CDR3 is TGCGCCAGCAGCTTGGAGACAGGGGAGTACGAGCAGTACTTC. Amino acid sequence: CASSLETGEYEQYF.